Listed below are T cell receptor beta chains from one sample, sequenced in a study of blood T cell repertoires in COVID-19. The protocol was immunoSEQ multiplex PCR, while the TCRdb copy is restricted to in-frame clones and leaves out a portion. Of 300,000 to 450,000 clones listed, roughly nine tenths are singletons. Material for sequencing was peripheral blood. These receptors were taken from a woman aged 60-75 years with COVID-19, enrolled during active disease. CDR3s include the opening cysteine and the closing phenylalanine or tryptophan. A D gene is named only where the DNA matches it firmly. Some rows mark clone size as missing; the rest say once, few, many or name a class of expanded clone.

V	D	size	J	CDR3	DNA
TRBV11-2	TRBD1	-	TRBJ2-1	CASSYFPGQGYPEQFF	TGTGCCAGCAGCTACTTCCCGGGACAGGGGTATCCTGAGCAGTTCTTC
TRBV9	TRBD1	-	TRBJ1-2	CASSPDRNYGYTF	TGTGCCAGCAGCCCGGACAGGAACTATGGCTACACCTTC
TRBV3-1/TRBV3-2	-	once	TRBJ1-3	CASSRGLEGNTIYF	TGTGCCAGCAGCCGCGGGCTGGAGGGAAACACCATATATTTT
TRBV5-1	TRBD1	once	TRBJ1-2	CASSLARGDYGYTF	TGCGCCAGCAGCTTGGCCAGGGGGGACTATGGCTACACCTTC
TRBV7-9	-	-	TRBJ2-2	CASRSQGNTGELFF	TGTGCCAGCAGATCTCAGGGAAACACCGGGGAGCTGTTTTTT
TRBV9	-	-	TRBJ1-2	CASSVSFRDGYTF	TGTGCCAGCAGCGTATCCTTCAGGGATGGCTACACCTTC
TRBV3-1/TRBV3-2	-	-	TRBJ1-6	CASSQAGALNNSPLHF	TGTGCCAGCAGCCAAGCAGGGGCACTGAATAATTCACCCCTCCACTTT
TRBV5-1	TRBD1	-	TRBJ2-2	CASSKPGTGLSGELFF	TGCGCCAGCAGCAAACCCGGGACAGGGTTGTCCGGGGAGCTGTTTTTT
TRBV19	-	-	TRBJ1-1	CASSPTGSATEAFF	TGTGCCAGTAGTCCCACAGGGTCTGCCACTGAAGCTTTCTTT
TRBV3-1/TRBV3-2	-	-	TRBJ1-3	CASSLHRDYSGNTIYF	TGTGCCAGCAGCCTTCACAGAGACTACTCTGGAAACACCATATATTTT
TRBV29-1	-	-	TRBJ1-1	CSVVYTYTEAFF	TGCAGCGTTGTGTACACCTACACTGAAGCTTTCTTT
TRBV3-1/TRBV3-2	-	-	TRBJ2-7	CASRVSYSYEQYF	TGTGCCAGCAGGGTGAGCTACTCCTACGAGCAGTACTTC
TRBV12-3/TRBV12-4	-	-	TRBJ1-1	CASIRKLNTEAFF	TGTGCCTCAATCAGGAAGCTGAACACTGAAGCTTTCTTT
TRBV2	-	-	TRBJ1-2	CASTILTGAYTF	TGTGCCAGCACCATACTGACAGGCGCTTACACCTTC
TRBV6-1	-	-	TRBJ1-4	CASSEGIWSEKLFF	TGTGCCAGCAGTGAAGGGATATGGAGCGAAAAACTGTTTTTT
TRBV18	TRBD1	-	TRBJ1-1	CASSMGIRGTEGRAEAFF	TGTGCCAGCTCAATGGGGATCCGGGGGACAGAGGGTAGGGCTGAAGCTTTCTTT
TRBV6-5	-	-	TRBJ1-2	CASREDSKGLYGYTF	TGTGCCAGCAGGGAGGACAGCAAAGGGCTCTATGGCTACACCTTC
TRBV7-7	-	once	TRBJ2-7	CASSLEGGDEQYF	TGTGCTAGCAGCTTAGAAGGAGGGGACGAGCAGTACTTC
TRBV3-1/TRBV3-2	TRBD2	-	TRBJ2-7	CASSQGNSGGYEQYF	TGTGCCAGCAGCCAAGGAAATAGCGGGGGATACGAGCAGTACTTC
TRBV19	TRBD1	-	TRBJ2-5	CASSTETYLVGTGMRGETQYF	TGTGCCAGTAGTACGGAAACTTACCTAGTCGGGACAGGGATGAGGGGAGAGACCCAGTACTTC
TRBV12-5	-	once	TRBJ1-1	CASGWGEMNTEAFF	TGTGCTAGTGGTTGGGGGGAAATGAACACTGAAGCTTTCTTT
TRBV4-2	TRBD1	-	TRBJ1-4	CASSQDKGQAEKLFF	TGTGCCAGCAGCCAAGATAAGGGACAGGCCGAAAAACTGTTTTTT
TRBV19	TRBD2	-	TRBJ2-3	CASSNLAGGPDTQYF	TGTGCCAGTAGTAATCTAGCGGGGGGGCCAGATACGCAGTATTTT
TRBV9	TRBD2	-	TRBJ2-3	CASSPASGGALGTQYF	TGTGCCAGCAGCCCTGCTAGCGGGGGGGCTTTGGGTACGCAGTATTTT
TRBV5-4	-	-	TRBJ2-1	CASSLPGPSYNEQFF	TGTGCCAGCAGCTTACCAGGGCCCTCCTACAATGAGCAGTTCTTC
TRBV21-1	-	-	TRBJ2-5	CASSKLKEETGQETQYF	TGTGCCAGCAGCAAATTAAAAGAAGAGACAGGCCAAGAGACCCAGTACTTC
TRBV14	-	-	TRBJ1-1	CASSPKTRAYTEAFF	TGTGCCAGCAGCCCGAAGACCAGGGCATACACTGAAGCTTTCTTT
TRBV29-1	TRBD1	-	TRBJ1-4	CSVMNWTGKGEKLFF	TGCAGCGTAATGAATTGGACAGGGAAGGGCGAAAAACTGTTTTTT
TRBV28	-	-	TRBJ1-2	CASSRTQAPIRGYTF	TGTGCCAGCAGCCGAACACAAGCGCCCATACGAGGCTACACCTTC
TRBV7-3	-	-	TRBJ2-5	CASSLTSARQETQYF	TGTGCCAGCAGCTTAACTAGCGCGCGCCAAGAGACCCAGTACTTC
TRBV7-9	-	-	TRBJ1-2	CASSFTGTGSYTF	TGTGCCAGCAGCTTCACAGGGACGGGTAGCTACACCTTC
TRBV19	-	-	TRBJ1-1	CASSIDGGSTEAFF	TGTGCCAGTAGTATAGATGGAGGTAGCACTGAAGCTTTCTTT
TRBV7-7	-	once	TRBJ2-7	CASSPQLGGSYEQYF	TGTGCCAGCAGCCCCCAACTAGGCGGCTCCTACGAGCAGTACTTC